One sample yielded the 18 T cell receptor beta chains listed below, sequenced in a study of stem cell transplantation in POMP-related autoinflammatory disease. Data came from immunoSEQ multiplex PCR; TCRdb stores just in-frame clones and leaves some out. Seen here are tens of thousands of clones, approximately 91% observed once, and the top ten hold around 0.72%. The source material was CD4+ T cells from PBMCs, sampled after stem cell transplantation. The receptor set was obtained from a human patient with POMP-related autoinflammation and immune dysregulation (PRAID). Some T cells may have come from the graft donor.

The chain is built from TRBV7-3 and TRBJ2-3, with D perhaps assigned TRBD1 or TRBD2 (6 bases each). Deletions cut 1 base from V and 6 bases from J, with 11 bases between. The CDR3 spans 14 residues. The germline V gene encodes CDR1 SGHTA and CDR2 FQGTGA. Written as DNA, the CDR3 is TGTGCCAGCAGCTTAATGGGGGGCCTGGATACGCAGTATTTT. This sequence encodes CASSLMGGLDTQYF.

The chain recombines TRBV2 with TRBJ2-2, with D uncertain. The CDR3 length is 15 residues. In germline, CDR1 is SNHLY, CDR2 FYNNEI. Trimming shortened V by 1 base and J by 1 base, and 7 bases separated the two germline ends. The CDR3 DNA sequence: TGTGCCAGCAGTGAAGACAGCCAGAACACCGGGGAGCTGTTTTTT. Amino acids: CASSEDSQNTGELFF.

Only one count was recorded for this clone. The V call is TRBV28, the J call TRBJ2-7, with 9 bases identical to TRBD1. V was clipped by 5 bases and J by 1 base; unmatched bases: 12. The CDR3 has 17 residues. The germline CDR1 and CDR2 sequences are MDHEN and SYDVKM. CDR3 sequence (DNA): TGTGCCAGCAGTAGACTCTCCGGGACAGGGACTTCCTACGAGCAGTACTTC. Translation: CASSRLSGTGTSYEQYF.

There are a few counts of this clone. The chain recombines TRBV7-2 with TRBJ1-1; D unresolved. Germline CDR1 and CDR2: SGHTA and FQGNSA. The V end lost 5 bases, the J end lost 3 bases, and 10 bases lay between the germline ends. This CDR3 spans 13 amino acids. The CDR3 nucleotides are TGTGCCAGCAGCAACTATATAGACACTGAAGCTTTCTTT. Amino acid sequence: CASSNYIDTEAFF.

This CDR3 reads CASSSGDRRETQYF. Here the CDR3 DNA reads TGTGCCAGCAGTTCCGGGGACAGGCGGGAGACCCAGTACTTC. V gene TRBV28 combines with J gene TRBJ2-5, with 8 bases aligning to TRBD1. The CDR3 spans 14 residues. Per the germline V gene, CDR1 is MDHEN and CDR2 is SYDVKM. With 4 bases clipped from V and 5 bases from J, the junction kept 6 bases outside the gene matches.

The chain recombines TRBV5-4 with TRBJ2-3; D remains unclear. The V end was cut by 0 bases, the J end by 0 bases, with 11 bases between. Germline V gene sequence: CDR1 SGHNT, CDR2 YYREEE (reference sequence). This CDR3 has 16 amino acids. The CDR3 DNA is TGTGCCAGCAGCTTGGGGCCCTCGGAGAGCACAGATACGCAGTATTTT. It codes for CASSLGPSESTDTQYF.

This rearrangement joins TRBV19 to TRBJ2-3, with 10 bases lining up with TRBD1. This CDR3 has 15 amino acids. The ends lost 3 bases at V and 3 bases at J; junction bases unmatched: 3. The germline CDR1 and CDR2 sequences are LNHDA and SQIVND (reference sequence). The CDR3 nucleotides read TGTGCCAGTAGTATTTGGACAGGGGGGACAGATACGCAGTATTTT. Translating it yields CASSIWTGGTDTQYF.

The chain recombines TRBV5-1 with TRBJ2-1, with 10 bases aligning to TRBD2. V trimming: 0 bases; J trimming: 6 bases; junction bases outside the gene matches: 6. Per the germline V gene, CDR1 is SGHRS and CDR2 is YFSETQ. This CDR3 is built from 16 residues. The CDR3 sequence: CASSLVPGTSANEQFF. The CDR3 DNA is TGCGCCAGCAGCTTGGTTCCCGGGACTAGCGCCAATGAGCAGTTCTTC.

The rearrangement joins TRBV29-1 to TRBJ2-2; D remains ambiguous. This CDR3 region has 14 residues. Germline CDR1 SQVTM, CDR2 ANQGSEA. Trimming pared 4 bases from V and 2 bases from J, leaving 11 bases between. The DNA for the CDR3 is TGCAGCGTTGGGTGGCAGCGCAACACCGGGGAGCTGTTTTTT. As protein: CSVGWQRNTGELFF.

This clone was counted a single time. The chain recombines TRBV6-5 with TRBJ1-4; no firm D call. This CDR3 is 13 amino acids long. Trimming took off 2 bases at V and 6 bases at J, with 7 bases between the two ends. CDR1 MNHEY and CDR2 SVGAGI come from the germline V gene. CDR3 loop: CASSYDGHEKLFF. The CDR3, as DNA: TGTGCCAGCAGTTACGATGGTCATGAAAAACTGTTTTTT.

V usage is TRBV5-4 and J usage is TRBJ2-7; 9 nucleotides agree with TRBD1. Trimming removed 4 bases from V and 5 bases from J; junction bases left unmatched: 7. Germline loops: CDR1 SGHNT, CDR2 YYREEE (reference sequence). The CDR3 is 14 residues long. The CDR3 DNA is TGTGCCAGCAGCCAAGGGACAGGGCGCAACGAGCAGTACTTC. Translation gives CASSQGTGRNEQYF.

The V and J genes are TRBV10-2 and TRBJ1-4; 8 positions agree with TRBD1. With 5 bases clipped from V and 2 bases from J, the junction kept 4 bases outside the gene matches. The V gene's germline CDR1 is WSHSY and CDR2 SAAADI. The CDR3 runs 15 residues. This CDR3 is CASSRRGLTNEKLFF. CDR3 nucleotide sequence: TGCGCCAGCAGTCGCAGGGGGCTGACTAATGAAAAACTGTTTTTT.

The V gene is TRBV5-1, the J gene TRBJ1-4; no clear D. The length of the CDR3 is 15 residues. The V gene lost 2 bases and the J gene lost 8 bases, with 16 bases spanning the gap. Germline V gene sequence: CDR1 SGHRS, CDR2 YFSETQ. The CDR3 sequence: CASSFFPGKEEKLFF. For the CDR3, the DNA is TGCGCCAGCAGCTTTTTCCCCGGGAAGGAAGAAAAACTGTTTTTT.

This sequence joins TRBV5-1 and TRBJ2-1; 7 nucleotides line up with TRBD1. The length of the CDR3 is 13 residues. Trimming took 0 bases from V and 8 from J; bases not matched to a gene: 2. The germline CDR1 and CDR2 sequences are SGHRS and YFSETQ. This CDR3 reads CASSLEGADEQFF. The CDR3 DNA sequence: TGCGCCAGCAGCTTGGAGGGGGCGGATGAGCAGTTCTTC.

The J gene is TRBJ2-5, the V gene TRBV5-1; 8 nucleotides agree with TRBD1. The length of the CDR3 is 16 residues. V trimming: 0 bases; J trimming: 5 bases; junction bases outside the gene matches: 9. Germline CDR1 and CDR2: SGHRS and YFSETQ. For the CDR3, the DNA is TGCGCCAGCAGCTTGGCCGGGCCAGGGGGCGTTGAGACCCAGTACTTC. Amino acid sequence: CASSLAGPGGVETQYF.

V gene TRBV28 combines with J gene TRBJ1-4; D gene uncertain. The CDR3 runs to 15 residues. From germline, CDR1 is MDHEN and CDR2 SYDVKM. V was clipped by 5 bases and J by 0 bases, with 10 bases between them. CDR3 nucleotides: TGTGCCAGCAGTCCACACCAAACAACTAATGAAAAACTGTTTTTT. This codes for CASSPHQTTNEKLFF.

This chain uses TRBV18 with TRBJ1-1, with 7 bases identical to TRBD1. Germline V gives CDR1 KGHSH, CDR2 LQKENI. The CDR3 loop spans 16 amino acids. Germline trimming cut 1 base from V and 10 bases from J; bases unmatched to any gene: 15. CDR3 DNA: TGTGCCAGCTCACCACGCCCAGGACAGGACGGGGCGGTAGCTTTCTTT. Translation gives CASSPRPGQDGAVAFF.

The J gene is TRBJ2-2, the V gene TRBV5-4; TRBD2 agrees at 10 bases. Trimming at V came to 0 bases and at J to 6 bases, leaving 5 bases not matched to a gene. The germline V gene has CDR1 SGHNT and CDR2 YYREEE (reference sequence). The CDR3 sequence is 16 residues long. The DNA of the CDR3 is TGTGCCAGCAGCTTGGCGCTAGCGGGAGAGGCCGGGGAGCTGTTTTTT. The encoded protein is CASSLALAGEAGELFF.